This is a list of T cell receptor beta chains from one sample in a study of metastatic and nonmetastatic thyroid tumors. TCRdb reanalyzed the PCR reads via MiXCR. The sample has around 42,000 clones; 9.5% to 12% are singletons. The specimen was blood. The receptors shown here come from a female donor with papillary thyroid cancer or a benign thyroid nodule (not recorded which). Some clones in this sample may be carry-over from other donors' samples. Both conserved end residues are part of each CDR3. D genes are given only for firm matches. Clone size is stated in some rows and not others, as once, few, many or a class when expanded.

TRBJ1-5,NA,TRBV6-1,NA,CASSELPGQPQHF,TGTGCCAGCAGTGAGTTGCCGGGCCAGCCCCAGCATTTT
TRBJ1-1,many,TRBV5-5,NA,CASSFQSLGNTEAFF,TGTGCCAGCAGCTTTCAATCCCTTGGGAACACTGAAGCTTTCTTT
TRBJ1-2,many,TRBV20-1,NA,CSARGAGGDNYGYTF,TGCAGTGCCCGAGGGGCAGGCGGGGATAACTATGGCTACACCTTC
TRBJ2-1,many,TRBV24-1,TRBD2,CATSGGTAGGSYNEQFF,TGTGCCACCAGCGGGGGGACCGCGGGTGGCTCCTACAATGAGCAGTTCTTC
TRBJ1-1,medium-sized,TRBV4-1,NA,CASSQMNTEAFF,TGCGCCAGCAGCCAGATGAACACTGAAGCTTTCTTT
TRBJ1-5,many,TRBV6-1,TRBD1,CASSQDRTQPQHF,TGTGCCAGCAGTCAGGACAGGACTCAGCCCCAGCATTTT
TRBJ2-7,many,TRBV2,NA,CASSFGGPTYEQYF,TGTGCCAGCAGCTTCGGGGGTCCAACCTACGAGCAGTACTTC
TRBJ1-5,many,TRBV27,TRBD1,CASSQTGYSNQPQHF,TGTGCCAGCAGCCAGACAGGGTATAGCAATCAGCCCCAGCATTTT
TRBJ2-2,many,TRBV7-3,TRBD1,CASGTGKIGELFF,TGTGCCAGCGGGACAGGGAAAATCGGGGAGCTGTTTTTT
TRBJ2-7,NA,TRBV5-1,TRBD2,CARATTSGITYEQYF,TGCGCTAGGGCAACGACTAGCGGTATAACCTACGAGCAGTACTTC
TRBJ2-3,NA,TRBV20-1,TRBD2,CSARLAGNTDTQYF,TGCAGTGCTCGACTAGCGGGAAACACAGATACGCAGTATTTT
TRBJ1-5,many,TRBV5-5,NA,CASSQDWRNQPQHF,TGTGCCAGCAGCCAGGACTGGCGAAATCAGCCCCAGCATTTT
TRBJ1-2,many,TRBV3-1,NA,CASSQDSWGNYGYTF,TGTGCCAGCAGCCAAGATTCGTGGGGAAACTATGGCTACACCTTC
TRBJ2-1,many,TRBV3-1,NA,CATTHWRGHEQFF,TGTGCCACAACTCACTGGCGTGGGCATGAGCAGTTCTTC
TRBJ2-1,many,TRBV9,NA,CASSVRDRLGNEQFF,TGTGCCAGCAGCGTCCGTGACAGGCTTGGAAATGAGCAGTTCTTC
TRBJ2-1,many,TRBV12-3/TRBV12-4,TRBD2,CASSPGLAGGSENEQFF,TGTGCCAGCAGTCCGGGACTAGCGGGAGGGTCTGAAAATGAGCAGTTCTTC
TRBJ2-7,NA,TRBV7-9,NA,CASSNQVSYEQYF,TGTGCCAGCAGCAACCAGGTCTCCTACGAGCAGTACTTC
TRBJ1-1,many,TRBV5-6,TRBD1,CASSSEGTGNLNTEAFF,TGTGCCAGCAGCTCGGAAGGGACAGGGAACCTGAACACTGAAGCTTTCTTT
TRBJ2-5,many,TRBV5-5,TRBD2,CASSVGLAGGVETQYF,TGTGCCAGCAGCGTAGGACTAGCGGGAGGGGTTGAGACCCAGTACTTC
TRBJ2-3,many,TRBV19,TRBD1,CASSRFWGTGGSTDTQYF,TGTGCCAGTAGCAGATTTTGGGGGACAGGGGGTTCCACAGATACGCAGTATTTT
TRBJ2-5,many,TRBV7-2,NA,CASSLDRERETQYF,TGTGCCAGCAGCTTAGACCGGGAGCGGGAGACCCAGTACTTC
TRBJ2-2,NA,TRBV11-1,TRBD1,CASSLGPGGAGELFF,TGTGCCAGCAGCTTAGGCCCAGGGGGCGCCGGGGAGCTGTTTTTT
TRBJ2-1,many,TRBV9,NA,CASSRGDGTEQFF,TGTGCCAGCAGCCGCGGCGATGGCACTGAGCAGTTCTTC
TRBJ2-2,many,TRBV6-1,NA,CASRQNTGELFF,TGTGCTTCGAGGCAGAACACCGGGGAGCTGTTTTTT
TRBJ2-1,many,TRBV9,NA,CASSPSPLRVGRQFF,TGTGCCAGCAGCCCGAGCCCCCTCCGAGTAGGACGGCAGTTCTTC
TRBJ2-3,many,TRBV5-1,TRBD1,CASSLRWTGMGKDTQYF,TGCGCCAGCAGCTTACGATGGACAGGGATGGGAAAAGATACGCAGTATTTT
TRBJ1-2,many,TRBV28,NA,CASTQNYGYTF,TGTGCCAGCACCCAGAACTATGGCTACACCTTC
TRBJ2-7,many,TRBV5-1,TRBD2,CASSNRTSGYEQYF,TGCGCCAGCAGCAATCGGACTAGCGGCTACGAGCAGTACTTC
TRBJ2-7,many,TRBV11-3,TRBD1,CASSPPGQGSYEQYF,TGTGCCAGCAGCCCACCGGGACAGGGGTCCTACGAGCAGTACTTC
TRBJ2-3,many,TRBV24-1,NA,CATSDSPRGRSTDTQYF,TGTGCCACCAGTGATTCGCCCCGGGGGCGAAGCACAGATACGCAGTATTTT
TRBJ1-2,many,TRBV5-1,NA,CASSSGLANYGYTF,TGCGCCAGCAGCTCCGGGTTAGCTAACTATGGCTACACCTTC
TRBJ2-2,NA,TRBV5-1,NA,CASSLGGANTGESFF,TGCGCCAGCAGCTTGGGGGGCGCGAACACCGGGGAGTCGTTTTTT
TRBJ2-7,many,TRBV5-8,NA,CASSLAGNEQYF,TGTGCCAGCAGCTTGGCGGGGAACGAGCAGTACTTC
TRBJ2-1,few,TRBV6-1,TRBD1,CASIPEGATWGNEQFF,TGTGCCAGCATCCCAGAGGGGGCGACATGGGGCAATGAGCAGTTCTTC
TRBJ1-1,many,TRBV12-3/TRBV12-4,TRBD1,CASRGDSLQGNTEAFF,TGTGCCAGCAGGGGGGACAGCCTCCAGGGGAACACTGAAGCTTTCTTT
TRBJ2-2,many,TRBV19,NA,CASSKDVSPINTGELFF,TGTGCCAGTAGTAAGGACGTCTCGCCCATTAACACCGGGGAGCTGTTTTTT
TRBJ2-2,many,TRBV5-6,NA,CASSGGRGVRSGELFF,TGTGCCAGCAGCGGGGGCCGAGGAGTCCGGTCCGGGGAGCTGTTTTTT
TRBJ2-3,many,TRBV7-7,NA,CASSLAGGSDTQYF,TGTGCTAGCAGCTTAGCCGGGGGATCAGATACGCAGTATTTT
TRBJ2-3,many,TRBV7-2,NA,CASSLAPGFSTDTQYF,TGTGCCAGCAGCTTAGCGCCCGGGTTTAGCACAGATACGCAGTATTTT
TRBJ2-2,many,TRBV12-3/TRBV12-4,NA,CASTSRVSEAGELFF,TGTGCCAGCACTTCCCGGGTTAGCGAAGCCGGGGAGCTGTTTTTT
TRBJ1-5,many,TRBV7-2,NA,CASSPQAGNQPQHF,TGTGCCAGCAGCCCCCAAGCTGGGAATCAGCCCCAGCATTTT
TRBJ2-7,NA,TRBV28,NA,CASSLRGGDEQYF,TGTGCCAGCAGTTTACGAGGTGGGGACGAGCAGTACTTC
TRBJ2-2,many,TRBV2,TRBD1,CASSDRTGAGELFF,TGTGCCAGCAGTGACCGGACAGGGGCCGGGGAGCTGTTTTTT
TRBJ1-2,many,TRBV28,NA,CASSPPPNYGYTF,TGTGCCAGCAGTCCTCCTCCTAACTATGGCTACACCTTC
TRBJ1-5,many,TRBV20-1,NA,CSATRQPSLRNQPQHF,TGCAGTGCCACTAGACAGCCATCTCTCCGAAATCAGCCCCAGCATTTT
TRBJ2-7,many,TRBV6-1,TRBD2,CASSEGSGGGYEQYF,TGTGCCAGCAGTGAAGGAAGCGGGGGGGGTTACGAGCAGTACTTC
TRBJ2-7,few,TRBV11-2,NA,CASSLSVYEQYF,TGTGCCAGCAGCTTATCCGTCTACGAGCAGTACTTC
TRBJ2-7,many,TRBV5-1,NA,CASSSVVAGVEQYF,TGCGCCAGCAGCTCTGTGGTAGCCGGAGTCGAGCAGTACTTC
TRBJ1-1,many,TRBV19,NA,CASSIGQGKAFF,TGTGCCAGTAGTATAGGGCAGGGAAAAGCTTTCTTT
TRBJ1-1,many,TRBV18,NA,CASSHGGTEAFF,TGTGCCAGCTCTCACGGGGGCACTGAAGCTTTCTTT
TRBJ2-1,NA,TRBV11-2,TRBD1,CASSAGQGWSYNEQFF,TGTGCCAGCAGCGCCGGACAGGGGTGGTCCTACAATGAGCAGTTCTTC
TRBJ2-7,many,TRBV2,NA,CASSSDQAYEQYF,TGTGCCAGCAGTTCCGACCAGGCCTACGAGCAGTACTTC
TRBJ2-1,many,TRBV9,NA,CASSAEGFGDNEQFF,TGTGCCAGCAGCGCTGAGGGGTTTGGAGACAATGAGCAGTTCTTC
TRBJ2-7,many,TRBV3-1,TRBD1,CASSQGTGNSYEQYF,TGTGCCAGCAGCCAAGGGACAGGGAACTCCTACGAGCAGTACTTC
TRBJ2-7,many,TRBV2,TRBD1,CASSIGGPYEQYF,TGTGCCAGCAGTATAGGGGGCCCCTACGAGCAGTACTTC